A selection of T cell receptor beta chains follows, all from one sample in a study of CD8 T cells in ankylosing spondylitis. TCRdb reprocessed the 5' RACE reads via MiXCR and lists one record per CDR3 protein. The sample has fewer than 750,000 distinct CDR3 sequences, around 20% seen once. Sequencing input: blood, either unsorted or a sorted T cell fraction (not recorded which). The receptor source for this set is a male donor with ankylosing spondylitis. Each CDR3 is given with its conserved first and last residue. The D gene is left open where the match is weak. Clone size is not always given. Where it is, it says once, few, many or a class for expanded clones.

>TRBJ2-7|-|TRBV7-9|-
CASSLGYYEQYF
TGTGCCAGCAGCTTAGGTTACTACGAGCAGTACTTC
>TRBJ1-1|few|TRBV12-3/TRBV12-4|-
CASTSGSNTEAFF
TGTGCCAGCACCTCCGGTTCGAACACTGAAGCTTTCTTT
>TRBJ2-5|few|TRBV7-3|-
CARPGGAEETQYF
TGTGCCCGGCCTGGGGGGGCAGAAGAGACCCAGTACTTC
>TRBJ2-5|few|TRBV20-1|-
CSARFGLSQETQYF
TGCAGTGCTCGATTCGGACTGTCACAAGAGACCCAGTACTTC
>TRBJ2-2|-|TRBV7-2|-
CASSLTAHGANTGELFF
TGTGCCAGCAGCTTAACGGCGCACGGGGCGAACACCGGGGAGCTGTTTTTT
>TRBJ2-7|-|TRBV4-1|-
CASSQDSIYEQYF
TGCGCCAGCAGCCAGGACAGTATCTACGAGCAGTACTTC
>TRBJ2-7|-|TRBV12-3/TRBV12-4|-
CASSPRVEYEQYF
TGTGCCAGCAGTCCCCGGGTGGAGTACGAGCAGTACTTC
>TRBJ1-1|-|TRBV4-1|-
CASSQEVAGTRAFF
TGCGCCAGCAGCCAAGAAGTGGCTGGGACGCGAGCTTTCTTT
>TRBJ2-3|many|TRBV7-9|TRBD2
CASSPLGGVSDTQYF
TGTGCCAGCAGCCCCCTCGGGGGGGTGTCAGATACGCAGTATTTT
>TRBJ2-7|many|TRBV6-2/TRBV6-3|TRBD2
CASRRLAGGPEQYF
TGTGCCAGCAGACGACTAGCGGGAGGGCCCGAGCAGTACTTC
>TRBJ2-1|many|TRBV12-3/TRBV12-4|-
CASSLSNEQFF
TGTGCCAGCAGTTTGAGCAATGAGCAGTTCTTC
>TRBJ2-3|few|TRBV20-1|-
CSASGTGTYTDTQYF
TGCAGTGCTAGCGGGACCGGGACTTACACAGATACGCAGTATTTT
>TRBJ1-1|-|TRBV20-1|-
CSARDSGAFF
TGCAGTGCTAGAGATTCGGGGGCTTTCTTT
>TRBJ2-6|-|TRBV12-3/TRBV12-4|-
CASSLGGGRSGANVLTF
TGTGCCAGCAGTTTGGGGGGGGGCAGGTCTGGGGCCAACGTCCTGACTTTC
>TRBJ2-7|few|TRBV20-1|-
CSAREGWIYEQYF
TGCAGTGCTAGAGAGGGATGGATCTACGAGCAGTACTTC
>TRBJ1-2|-|TRBV6-5|TRBD1
CASTPTRGQYTF
TGTGCCAGCACCCCAACCAGGGGGCAGTACACCTTC
>TRBJ2-7|few|TRBV4-3|-
CASSQEGGFSYEQYF
TGCGCCAGCAGCCAAGAGGGGGGTTTCTCCTACGAGCAGTACTTC
>TRBJ2-7|-|TRBV20-1|-
CSFRVSGRFEQYF
TGCAGTTTCCGGGTGTCGGGCCGATTCGAGCAGTACTTC
>TRBJ2-1|-|TRBV6-6|-
CASSYMGGNEQFF
TGTGCCAGCAGTTACATGGGGGGCAATGAGCAGTTCTTC
>TRBJ1-5|many|TRBV6-1|-
CASSPARGDQPQHF
TGTGCCAGCAGTCCGGCCAGGGGAGATCAGCCCCAGCATTTT
>TRBJ2-7|many|TRBV20-1|TRBD1
CSARDLRTGVYEQYF
TGCAGTGCTAGAGATCTGAGGACAGGGGTCTACGAGCAGTACTTC
>TRBJ2-3|many|TRBV4-1|TRBD1
CASSQDRAVDTQYF
TGCGCCAGCAGCCAGGACAGGGCCGTGGATACGCAGTATTTT
>TRBJ1-2|-|TRBV28|-
CASSFIGYTF
TGTGCCAGCAGTTTTATAGGCTACACCTTC
>TRBJ2-6|few|TRBV10-3|TRBD2
CAISEYSSGSLAGANVLTF
TGTGCCATCAGTGAATATTCTAGCGGGAGCCTAGCTGGGGCCAACGTCCTGACTTTC
>TRBJ2-6|-|TRBV29-1|TRBD1
CSVRGQDSGANVLTF
TGCAGCGTGAGGGGGCAGGATTCTGGGGCCAACGTCCTGACTTTC
>TRBJ1-6|few|TRBV5-1|TRBD1
CASSLDETGLTLHF
TGCGCCAGCAGCTTGGACGAGACAGGGCTCACCCTCCACTTT
>TRBJ2-7|few|TRBV12-3/TRBV12-4|TRBD1
CASSFGTGGRAYEQYF
TGTGCCAGCAGTTTTGGGACAGGGGGCCGGGCCTACGAGCAGTACTTC
>TRBJ1-4|few|TRBV20-1|-
CSARPFEGPGHEKLFF
TGCAGTGCTAGACCCTTCGAGGGCCCAGGGCATGAAAAACTGTTTTTT
>TRBJ2-1|-|TRBV5-8|TRBD1
CASSLFQGAYNEQFF
TGTGCCAGCAGCTTGTTCCAGGGGGCCTACAATGAGCAGTTCTTC
>TRBJ2-4|few|TRBV7-2|-
CASSSTLAKNIQYF
TGTGCCAGCAGCTCGACCCTAGCCAAAAACATTCAGTACTTC
>TRBJ2-1|few|TRBV12-3/TRBV12-4|TRBD2
CASSVSGRAYNEQFF
TGTGCCAGCAGTGTTAGCGGGAGGGCCTACAATGAGCAGTTCTTC
>TRBJ1-1|-|TRBV7-9|-
CASNKAPAGLSAFF
TGTGCCAGCAACAAAGCCCCGGCAGGCCTGAGTGCTTTCTTT
>TRBJ2-7|few|TRBV5-1|-
CASSLDGDYEQYF
TGCGCCAGCAGCTTGGACGGGGACTACGAGCAGTACTTC
>TRBJ1-6|-|TRBV25-1|-
CASSELGSVYNSPLHF
TGTGCCAGCAGTGAACTTGGGTCAGTCTATAATTCACCCCTCCACTTT
>TRBJ1-4|-|TRBV10-3|-
CAIRGSDNEKLFF
TGTGCCATCAGGGGGTCCGACAATGAAAAACTGTTTTTT